This T cell receptor beta chain was recovered during a study of human T cells and chemical hapten exposure. General study findings and limits: PT1 expanded TCR counts and patch test score correlated positively.

TCRdb re-analysed the RACE reads in MiXCR, keeping a single row per CDR3 protein. The sample lists more than 90,000 distinct CDR3 sequences, roughly 11% occurring once. Germline-derived CDR1 and CDR2 are LNHDA and SQIVND (reference sequence). CDR3 size: 15 residues. V lost 5 bases, J lost 4 bases, and 17 bases lay in between. This clonotype appeared many times. Its antigen is as yet unknown. Time point indicated: patch test 2, 6 weeks after DPC sensitization. Treatment of the sample: therapeutic diphenylcyclopropenone sensitization with weekly scalp DPC. V usage is TRBV19 and J usage is TRBJ1-2, with a possible D match to TRBD1 (6 bases). This TCR was sampled from a woman aged 40 to 49 with alopecia areata. Some clones in this sample may be carry-over from other donors' samples. The specimen was whole blood, collected in connection with sensitization to the hapten diphenylcyclopropenone (DPC). The CDR3 here is CASSGRGGQGYGYTF. The CDR3 nucleotides are TGTGCCAGTAGTGGCCGCGGGGGGCAGGGCTATGGCTACACCTTC.